This T cell receptor beta chain is from a study of CD8 T cells in ankylosing spondylitis (dated by TCRdb to between 2016 and 2019). With respect to the entire study: T cell receptor beta repertoires were profiled in healthy donors and ankylosing spondylitis patients so that disease-linked TCR variants could be found. Samples of peripheral blood were taken, and for ankylosing spondylitis patients, synovial fluid was collected as well. The full study cohort was made up of about 25 ankylosing spondylitis patients and some 100 healthy donors.

What the study reported, not specific to this receptor: In peripheral blood, the disease-linked clones were found at relatively low frequencies and had a CD8+ phenotype. Significant enrichment of the disease-linked clones was reported in matched synovial fluid samples from ankylosing spondylitis patients. A TCR beta motif made up of roughly eight highly homologous amino acid variants appeared to be characteristic of blood from ankylosing spondylitis patients. Some motif variants were previously reported in synovial fluid and blood of reactive arthritis patients, suggesting common disease-initiation mechanisms.

Sequencing took place on an Illumina HiSeq 2500. TCR beta libraries were prepared by quantitative 5'-RACE with molecular barcodes. In the paper's pipeline: A new computational method, built on a probabilistic model of VDJ rearrangement, was used to identify disease-linked TCR variants. In TCRdb, the public reads were trimmed at Q25 with fastp and aligned with MiXCR, with productive beta chains retained. Each entry is one CDR3 protein sequence, shown with its most common DNA and genes. TCRdb assigned the V and J calls; the authors' analysis was not used. This sample holds around 480,000 distinct CDR3 sequences; 15% to 20% were observed only once. The ten largest make up approximately 0.97% of the sample. From V the trimming removes 4 bases and from J it removes 9 bases, while the gene matches leave 10 bases of the junction unaccounted for. From the cysteine up to the phenylalanine, the CDR3 has a length of 15 residues. CDR3 DNA is the only sequence kept; it has 45 bases, read in frame from the first base.

This clonotype was seen repeatedly, ten times or more. The clone's antigen remains unknown. Nothing much larger sits one base from this clone, and base qualities are not available. The chain is encoded by TRBV12-3 or TRBV12-4 joined to TRBJ2-1; TRBD2 fits 9 bases in the junction. The clonotype originates from a male donor with ankylosing spondylitis. Sequencing used blood, either unsorted or a sorted T cell fraction (not recorded which). The CDR3: CASSSGTSFSGEQFF. The sequenced DNA: TGTGCCAGCAGTTCCGGGACTAGCTTCAGTGGTGAGCAGTTCTTC.